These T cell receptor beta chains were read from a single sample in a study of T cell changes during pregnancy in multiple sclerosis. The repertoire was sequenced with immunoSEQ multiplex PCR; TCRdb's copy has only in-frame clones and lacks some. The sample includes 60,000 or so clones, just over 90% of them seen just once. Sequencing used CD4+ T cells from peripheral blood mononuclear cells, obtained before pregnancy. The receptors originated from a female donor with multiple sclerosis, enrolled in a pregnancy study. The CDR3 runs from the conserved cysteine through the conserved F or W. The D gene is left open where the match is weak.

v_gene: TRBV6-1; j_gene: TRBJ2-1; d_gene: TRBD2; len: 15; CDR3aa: CASSELTSGMGEQFF; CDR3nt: TGTGCCAGCAGTGAACTTACTAGCGGGATGGGTGAGCAGTTCTTC
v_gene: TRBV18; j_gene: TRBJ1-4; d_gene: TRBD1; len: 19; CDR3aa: CASSHVREYWDRGDEKLFF; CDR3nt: TGTGCCAGCTCACATGTTCGGGAGTACTGGGACAGGGGTGATGAAAAACTGTTTTTT
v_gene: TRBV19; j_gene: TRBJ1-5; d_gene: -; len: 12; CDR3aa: CASAPGSQPQHF; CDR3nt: TGTGCCAGTGCCCCGGGAAGTCAGCCCCAGCATTTT
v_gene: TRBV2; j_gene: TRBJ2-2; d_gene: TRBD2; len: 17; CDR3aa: CASRGTSGTANTGELFF; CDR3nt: TGTGCCAGCAGAGGGACTAGCGGGACGGCGAACACCGGGGAGCTGTTTTTT
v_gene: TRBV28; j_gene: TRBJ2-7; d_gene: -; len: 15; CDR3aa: CASSSPYTVIYEQYF; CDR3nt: TGTGCCAGCAGTTCGCCGTACACAGTGATCTACGAGCAGTACTTC
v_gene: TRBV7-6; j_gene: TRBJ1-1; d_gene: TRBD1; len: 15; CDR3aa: CASSAMGQGYTEAFF; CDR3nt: TGTGCCAGCAGCGCCATGGGACAGGGTTACACTGAAGCTTTCTTT
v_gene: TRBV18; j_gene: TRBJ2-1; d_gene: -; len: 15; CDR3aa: CASSRQGGVNNEQFF; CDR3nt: TGTGCCAGCTCACGTCAAGGAGGAGTCAACAATGAGCAGTTCTTC
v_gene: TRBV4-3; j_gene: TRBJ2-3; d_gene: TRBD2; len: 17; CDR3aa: CASSQDWGRDSTDTQYF; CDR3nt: TGCGCCAGCAGCCAAGATTGGGGGAGGGATTCCACAGATACGCAGTATTTT
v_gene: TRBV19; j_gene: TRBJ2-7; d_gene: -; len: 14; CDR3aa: CASSIGPGTYEQYF; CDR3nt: TGTGCCAGTAGTATAGGCCCGGGAACCTACGAGCAGTACTTC
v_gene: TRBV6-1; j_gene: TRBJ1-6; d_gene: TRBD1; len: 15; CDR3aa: CASSEKTGTYSPLHF; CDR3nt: TGTGCCAGCAGTGAAAAGACAGGGACATATTCACCCCTCCACTTT
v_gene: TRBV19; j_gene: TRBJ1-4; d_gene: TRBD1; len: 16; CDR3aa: CASSIGDRVRSEKLFF; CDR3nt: TGTGCCAGTAGTATAGGGGACAGGGTCCGGAGTGAAAAACTGTTTTTT
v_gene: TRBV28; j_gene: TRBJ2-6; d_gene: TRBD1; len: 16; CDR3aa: CASKRQGGSGANVLTF; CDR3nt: TGTGCCAGCAAACGACAGGGGGGCTCTGGGGCCAACGTCCTGACTTTC
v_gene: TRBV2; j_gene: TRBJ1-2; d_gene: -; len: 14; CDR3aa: CASSGGLLQGGYTF; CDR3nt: TGTGCCAGCAGTGGAGGGTTACTCCAAGGCGGCTACACCTTC
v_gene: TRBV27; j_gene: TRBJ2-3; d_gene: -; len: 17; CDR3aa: CASSSPRGQRSTDTQYF; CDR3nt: TGTGCCAGCAGCTCACCACGCGGCCAGAGGAGCACAGATACGCAGTATTTT
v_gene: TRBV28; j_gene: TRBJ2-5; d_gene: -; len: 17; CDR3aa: CASRTLRGGANQETQYF; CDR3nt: TGTGCCAGCAGGACTCTTCGCGGAGGGGCGAACCAAGAGACCCAGTACTTC
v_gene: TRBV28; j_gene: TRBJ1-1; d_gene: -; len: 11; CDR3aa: CATPLYTEAFF; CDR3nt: TGTGCCACCCCCCTATACACTGAAGCTTTCTTT